The entry below describes one T cell receptor beta chain. The antigen is not known. Germline-derived CDR1 and CDR2 are MNHEY and SVGAGI. V was cut by 1 base and J by 2 bases, with 9 bases left in between. The CDR3 sequence is 15 residues long. The data were taken from a study of Ad26.COV2.S vaccination and SARS-CoV-2 variants. Study information: Ad26.COV2.S, an intramuscular injection, was given once or twice 56 days apart. Whole-study findings and limits: CD8+ and CD4+ T cells specific for spike reportedly responded with substantial breadth after vaccination.

The data were produced by immunoSEQ multiplex PCR, yet TCRdb's version contains in-frame clones alone and is incomplete. Among about 250,000 clones listed, approximately 90% were seen once. Treatment in this sample: some 20 received Ad26.COV2.S at low or high dose, single or two shots; roughly five received placebo; per-sample allocation not given. Sample collection was performed on day 63 after the first vaccine or placebo injection. Cohort 1b enrolled adults aged 18-55 years in Boston. SARS-CoV-2 spike from the Wuhan strain was encoded by the vaccine, an Ad26 vector. The source material was peripheral blood, sampled in a trial of Ad26.COV2.S vaccine versus placebo. V usage is TRBV6-5 and J usage is TRBJ1-5; D gene unclear. The clonotype comes from a person aged 18-60 years who received the Ad26.COV2.S COVID-19 vaccine or a placebo. The CDR3 sequence is CASSYYGIRNQPQHF. In DNA, the CDR3 is TGTGCCAGCAGTTACTACGGGATACGCAATCAGCCCCAGCATTTT.